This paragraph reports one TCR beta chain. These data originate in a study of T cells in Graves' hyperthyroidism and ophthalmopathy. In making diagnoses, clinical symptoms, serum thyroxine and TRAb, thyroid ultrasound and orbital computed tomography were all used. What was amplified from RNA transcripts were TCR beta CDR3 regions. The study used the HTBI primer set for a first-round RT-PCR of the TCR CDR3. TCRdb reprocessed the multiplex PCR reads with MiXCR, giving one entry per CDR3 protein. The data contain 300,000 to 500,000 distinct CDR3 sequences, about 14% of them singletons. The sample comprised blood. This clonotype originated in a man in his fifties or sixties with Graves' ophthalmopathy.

The CDR3 loop reads CATSDSSRGAEQFF. CDR3 DNA sequence: TGTGCCACCAGTGACTCTTCACGGGGCGCCGAGCAGTTCTTC. The chain couples TRBV24-1 to TRBJ2-1; D may match TRBD1 or TRBD2 (5 bases each). The CDR3 runs 14 residues. V was cut by 4 bases and J by 10 bases, with 16 bases left in between. CDR1 and CDR2 from the germline V gene are KGHDR and SFDVKD.